The sequence of this T cell receptor beta chain was determined in a study of blood T cell repertoires in COVID-19. Study as a whole: Researchers got acute and convalescent COVID-19 samples from the United States, Italy and Spain. Sources were T cells, B-cell-depleted T cells, or PBMCs; the material itself was cDNA or gDNA.

Germline values: CDR1 LGHNA, CDR2 YSLEER. The CDR3 length is 13 residues. V lost 3 bases and J 10 bases, leaving 10 bases between the germline ends. This clone was picked up one time. Original processing methods: Amplification with reference gene primers provided the estimates of nucleated cell counts. TCRdb's copy holds only in-frame clones and misses some; the assay was immunoSEQ multiplex PCR. Clone size and V and J calls were adopted from that table, with D and trimming inferred from the DNA. Of about 170,000 clones listed, around 90% are singletons. The chain combines TRBV4-3 with TRBJ1-6, with a tentative D call TRBD1 (5 bases). This receptor was taken from a woman between 50 and 59 years old with acute or convalescent COVID-19. Specimen: peripheral blood. The CDR3 nucleotides read TGCGCCAGCAGCCAGGTGCAGGGATCACCCCTCCACTTT. Its protein product is CASSQVQGSPLHF.